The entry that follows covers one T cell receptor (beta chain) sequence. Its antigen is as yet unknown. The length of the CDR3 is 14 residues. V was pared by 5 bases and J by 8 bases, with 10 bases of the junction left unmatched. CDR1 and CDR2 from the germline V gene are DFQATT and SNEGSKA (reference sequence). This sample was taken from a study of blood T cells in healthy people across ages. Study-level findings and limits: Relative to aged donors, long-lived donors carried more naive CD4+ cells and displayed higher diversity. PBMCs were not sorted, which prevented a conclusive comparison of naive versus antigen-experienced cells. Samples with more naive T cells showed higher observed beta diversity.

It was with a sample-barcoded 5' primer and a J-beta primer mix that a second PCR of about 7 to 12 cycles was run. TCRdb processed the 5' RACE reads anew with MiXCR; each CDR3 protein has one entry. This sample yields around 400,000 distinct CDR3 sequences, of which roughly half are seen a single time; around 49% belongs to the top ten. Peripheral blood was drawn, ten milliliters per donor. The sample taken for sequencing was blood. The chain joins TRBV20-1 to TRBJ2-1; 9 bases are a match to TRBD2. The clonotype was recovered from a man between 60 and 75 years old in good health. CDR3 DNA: TGCAGTGCTGTGACTAGCGGAGGGTTCGATGAGCAGTTCTTC. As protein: CSAVTSGGFDEQFF.